These 30 T cell receptor beta chains were sequenced from one sample in a study of T cells in localized non-small cell lung cancer. The method was immunoSEQ multiplex PCR; TCRdb's version includes in-frame clones alone and lacks a portion of them. The repertoire holds roughly 38,000 clones, more than 80% seen once, with around 5.8% in the top ten. The specimen was peripheral blood mononuclear cells, collected before any cancer treatment. The receptors originated from an older male donor with stage II lung adenocarcinoma.

The chain carries TRBV18 and TRBJ2-1, with D possibly TRBD1 on 5 matching bases. The length of the CDR3 is 15 residues. The germline CDR1 and CDR2 sequences are KGHSH and LQKENI. V was pared by 3 bases and J by 5 bases, with 14 bases between. The CDR3 DNA reads TGTGCCAGCTCACCGCGCGGTACAGGCGACAATGAGCAGTTCTTC. It is translated as CASSPRGTGDNEQFF.

The genes are TRBV6-5 and TRBJ1-3; no definite D call. Germline assignment: CDR1 MNHEY and CDR2 SVGAGI. This CDR3 has 13 amino acids. V lost 0 bases, J lost 3 bases, and 3 bases lay in between. This chain's CDR3 is CASSYSRGNTIYF. In DNA form, the CDR3 reads TGTGCCAGCAGTTACTCGCGTGGAAACACCATATATTTT.

This chain links TRBV5-1 with TRBJ1-1; 8 positions match TRBD1. Germline lookup yields CDR1 SGHRS and CDR2 YFSETQ. The CDR3 consists of 14 residues. V was pared by 3 bases and J by 1 base, with 2 bases of the junction left unmatched. CDR3 nucleotide sequence: TGCGCCAGCAGCTCAGACAGGGGGAACACTGAAGCTTTCTTT. Its translation: CASSSDRGNTEAFF. Filled out from reference TRBV5-1 and TRBJ1-1, the complete variable domain reads KAGVTQTPRYLIKTRGQQVTLSCSPISGHRSVSWYQQTPGQGLQFLFEYFSETQRNKGNFPGRFSGRQFSNSRSEMNVSTLELGDSALYLCASSSDRGNTEAFFGQGTRLTVV.

This chain links TRBV6-5 with TRBJ2-4; 9 bases are a match to TRBD1. CDR1 is MNHEY and CDR2 is SVGAGI in the germline V gene. The length of the CDR3 is 14 residues. The V segment lost 5 bases and the J segment 7 bases; nucleotides outside the gene matches: 6. The CDR3 bases are TGTGCCAGCAGTACCCAAGGGACAGGGAACATTCAGTACTTC. Its translation: CASSTQGTGNIQYF.

The CDR3 coding sequence is TGCAGCGTTGAAGGGACAGGCCTACGCGAGCAGTACTTC. This encodes CSVEGTGLREQYF. The chain uses TRBV29-1 and TRBJ2-7; 7 positions match TRBD1. Trimming at V came to 1 base and at J to 6 bases, leaving 6 bases not matched to a gene. Germline V gene sequence: CDR1 SQVTM, CDR2 ANQGSEA. This CDR3 region has 13 residues.

This clone occurred once. This sequence joins TRBV7-9 and TRBJ2-2; D is unresolved. V lost 1 base and J 6 bases, leaving 6 bases between the germline ends. CDR3 length: 13 amino acids. Germline loops: CDR1 SEHNR, CDR2 FQNEAQ (reference sequence). The CDR3 is CASSLGVAGELFF. The CDR3 DNA sequence: TGTGCCAGCAGCTTAGGAGTGGCCGGGGAGCTGTTTTTT. The whole variable domain, filled in from reference TRBV7-9 and TRBJ2-2, reads DTGVSQNPRHKITKRGQNVTFRCDPISEHNRLYWYRQTLGQGPEFLTYFQNEAQLEKSRLLSDRFSAERPKGSFSTLEIQRTEQGDSAMYLCASSLGVAGELFFGEGSRLTVL.

This clone was observed a few times. CDR3 loop: CAISEMTEAFF. The DNA for the CDR3 is TGTGCCATCAGTGAGATGACTGAAGCTTTCTTT. The V gene is TRBV10-3, the J gene TRBJ1-1, with D uncertain. The length of the CDR3 is 11 residues. Trimming stripped 2 bases from V and 5 bases from J, with 3 bases between. Germline CDR1 reads ENHRY; CDR2 reads SYGVKD.

This clone was observed a single time. The V call is TRBV6-1, the J call TRBJ1-1; 9 bases map to TRBD1. In germline, CDR1 is MNHNS, CDR2 SASEGT. After removal of 5 bases from V and 4 bases from J, the junction contained 8 bases not matched to a gene. This CDR3 spans 15 amino acids. The CDR3 loop reads CASSINRGQSTEAFF. The CDR3 DNA sequence: TGTGCCAGCAGTATTAACAGGGGGCAGAGCACTGAAGCTTTCTTT.

The chain links TRBV19 to TRBJ1-2; no clear D. Per germline, CDR1 LNHDA and CDR2 SQIVND (reference sequence). The ends were cut back, 0 bases at V and 4 bases at J, with 3 bases in the middle. The CDR3 is 12 amino acids. CDR3 amino acids: CASSIEFYGYTF. The DNA of the CDR3 is TGTGCCAGTAGTATAGAGTTCTATGGCTACACCTTC. The variable domain in full, completed from reference TRBV19 and TRBJ1-2, reads DGGITQSPKYLFRKEGQNVTLSCEQNLNHDAMYWYRQDPGQGLRLIYYSQIVNDFQKGDIAEGYSVSREKKESFPLTVTSAQKNPTAFYLCASSIEFYGYTFGSGTRLTVV.

This chain links TRBV28 with TRBJ1-1, with TRBD1 as a possible D gene (6 bases). In germline, CDR1 is MDHEN, CDR2 SYDVKM. CDR3 size: 15 residues. V was cut by 4 bases and J by 0 bases, with 12 bases left in between. CDR3 DNA sequence: TGTGCCAGCAGTTCCAGGGGCCGACTGAACACTGAAGCTTTCTTT. It encodes CASSSRGRLNTEAFF.

The chain has TRBV5-1 and TRBJ1-2; 7 positions match TRBD1. Germline V gene data show CDR1 as SGHRS and CDR2 as YFSETQ. The V gene end was trimmed by 4 bases and the J gene end by 4 bases; junction bases not matched to a gene: 7. This CDR3 is 14 amino acids long. The CDR3 nucleotides read TGCGCCAGCAGCGGTGACAGGGTCCTCTATGGCTACACCTTC. Translated: CASSGDRVLYGYTF.

This chain joins TRBV6-1 and TRBJ2-7, with D possibly being TRBD1 (6 bases). CDR3 size: 14 residues. Germline assignment: CDR1 MNHNS and CDR2 SASEGT. Trimming took 4 bases from V and 7 from J, leaving 17 bases between them. For the CDR3, the DNA is TGTGCCAGCAGTGCTAAGGGGGATTCGTTGGAGCAGTACTTC. Its protein is CASSAKGDSLEQYF.

The V gene is TRBV5-1, the J gene TRBJ2-7; 10 bases agree with TRBD2. V dropped 6 bases and J dropped 6; count of bases not matched to a gene: 6. The CDR3 has 13 amino acids. The germline gives CDR1 SGHRS, CDR2 YFSETQ. CDR3 sequence reads: CASNKREGGEQYF. The CDR3, as DNA: TGCGCCAGCAATAAGCGGGAGGGAGGCGAGCAGTACTTC.

The V call is TRBV5-1, the J call TRBJ2-5; D possibly matches TRBD1 or TRBD2 (5 bases each). V was pared by 0 bases and J by 5 bases, with 20 bases between. Per germline, CDR1 SGHRS and CDR2 YFSETQ. This CDR3 has 17 residues. CDR3 sequence reads: CASSLAPGAATLETQYF. As DNA, the CDR3 is TGCGCCAGCAGCTTGGCACCCGGGGCTGCCACATTGGAGACCCAGTACTTC.

The J gene is TRBJ1-1, the V gene TRBV5-1, with D possibly being TRBD1 (6 bases). CDR3 length: 15 residues. Looked up from germline, CDR1 is SGHRS and CDR2 is YFSETQ. V lost 2 bases, J lost 5 bases, and 16 bases lay in between. The CDR3 is CASSLQGGTVTEAFF. The CDR3 DNA sequence: TGCGCCAGCAGCTTACAGGGAGGAACAGTGACTGAAGCTTTCTTT.

This chain links TRBV6-1 with TRBJ2-5; D not certain. Germline V lookup: CDR1 MNHNS, CDR2 SASEGT. CDR3 length: 13 amino acids. The V and J ends lost 8 bases and 2 bases respectively, with 12 bases between them. Here the CDR3 reads CASGDLGQETQYF. The CDR3 nucleotides read TGTGCCAGCGGCGACTTGGGGCAAGAGACCCAGTACTTC.

There are a few counts of this clone. The chain carries TRBV28 and TRBJ2-7; perhaps D is TRBD1 or TRBD2 (5 bases each). The CDR3 sequence is 14 residues long. With 6 bases removed from V and 3 bases from J, the gap between germline ends came to 15 bases. Germline V gene sequence: CDR1 MDHEN, CDR2 SYDVKM. The CDR3 DNA reads as TGTGCCAGCAGACACCGTGTGGGGGACTACGAGCAGTACTTC. The encoded protein is CASRHRVGDYEQYF.

Here the CDR3 reads CASSLWGEGYEQYF. DNA for the CDR3: TGTGCCAGCAGTTTGTGGGGGGAAGGCTACGAGCAGTACTTC. The genes are TRBV28 and TRBJ2-7; a weak D match, TRBD2 (6 bases). V was clipped by 3 bases and J by 3 bases, with 12 bases between them. This CDR3 region has 14 residues. CDR1 is MDHEN and CDR2 is SYDVKM in the germline V gene.

Turning to this clone: The sample holds other DNA sequences that translate to the same CDR3. The chain uses TRBV5-6 and TRBJ1-1; TRBD1 is a possible D gene (6 bases). The CDR3 has 12 residues. V dropped 1 base and J dropped 5 bases, with 6 bases sitting between them. The germline V gene encodes CDR1 SGHDT and CDR2 YYEEEE. CDR3 coding DNA: TGTGCCAGCAGCTTGAGGGGGACTGAAGCTTTCTTT. Protein product: CASSLRGTEAFF.

The rearrangement links TRBV18 to TRBJ1-6, with a weak D call TRBD1 (5 bases). With 0 bases removed from V and 14 bases from J, the gap between germline ends came to 8 bases. Germline CDR1 is KGHSH and CDR2 is LQKENI. The CDR3 length is 12 residues. CDR3 amino acids: CASSPPGGTLHF. The CDR3 DNA reads TGTGCCAGCTCACCACCGGGGGGAACCCTCCACTTT.

V is TRBV18 and J is TRBJ2-6, with D unresolved. V was pared by 1 base and J by 0 bases, with 10 bases between. CDR3 length: 17 amino acids. Germline V CDR1 and CDR2: KGHSH, LQKENI. The CDR3 DNA reads TGTGCCAGCTCACCACGAAAGGTAGACTCTGGGGCCAACGTCCTGACTTTC. Translation gives CASSPRKVDSGANVLTF.

The V call is TRBV5-1, the J call TRBJ1-3; the match to TRBD1 covers 7 bases. The V and J ends lost 3 bases and 7 bases, in that order; junction bases with no gene match: 13. Germline-derived CDR1 and CDR2 are SGHRS and YFSETQ. The CDR3 totals 16 residues. The CDR3 loop is CASSSGQNIKRNTIYF. CDR3 nucleotides: TGCGCCAGCAGCTCGGGACAGAACATAAAAAGGAACACCATATATTTT.

The genes are TRBV7-2 and TRBJ1-1; D remains ambiguous. The CDR3 is 12 residues long. The V end was cut by 3 bases, the J end by 1 base, with 3 bases between. Germline assignment: CDR1 SGHTA and CDR2 FQGNSA. The CDR3 reads CASSFSNTEAFF. CDR3 DNA: TGTGCCAGCAGCTTTTCGAACACTGAAGCTTTCTTT.

This clone was counted between two and nine times. This chain uses TRBV4-1 with TRBJ1-1, with TRBD1 as a possible D gene (5 bases). This CDR3 has 18 amino acids. V was cut by 2 bases and J by 0 bases, with 19 bases left in between. CDR1 and CDR2 from the germline V gene are MGHRA and YSYEKL. CDR3 DNA sequence: TGCGCCAGCAGCCAATTGGCGCTCATTCGGGGGATGAACACTGAAGCTTTCTTT. It specifies CASSQLALIRGMNTEAFF.

The chain combines TRBV28 with TRBJ1-1; TRBD1 agrees at 11 bases. V shed 5 bases, J shed 4 bases, and the junction held 6 bases outside the gene matches. CDR1 MDHEN and CDR2 SYDVKM come from the germline V gene. CDR3 length: 15 amino acids. The CDR3 here is CASSQSGTGGTEAFF. The CDR3 coding sequence is TGTGCCAGCAGTCAATCCGGGACAGGGGGCACTGAAGCTTTCTTT.

V gene TRBV15 combines with J gene TRBJ1-2; D is ambiguous. CDR1 is LNHNV, CDR2 YYDKDF, per germline (reference sequence). The CDR3 spans 13 residues. V lost 3 bases, J lost 4 bases, and 9 bases lay in between. CDR3 DNA sequence: TGTGCCACCAGCAGTAGCTTGGGCTATGGCTACACCTTC. Translated, it gives CATSSSLGYGYTF.

The chain joins TRBV5-4 to TRBJ1-2; D possibly corresponds to TRBD1 (5 bases). The V end lost 1 base, the J end lost 4 bases, and 14 bases lay between the germline ends. The CDR3 extends over 15 amino acids. The germline V gene encodes CDR1 SGHNT and CDR2 YYREEE (reference sequence). The CDR3 region has the DNA TGTGCCAGCAGCTTGTTTTTGGGGGGAAGCTATGGCTACACCTTC. Translation: CASSLFLGGSYGYTF.

The chain links TRBV9 to TRBJ1-2, with TRBD1 as a possible D gene (5 bases). The CDR3 covers 13 residues. V gave up 2 bases and J gave up 7 bases, with 12 bases separating them. CDR1 SGDLS and CDR2 YYNGEE come from the germline V gene. CDR3 protein: CASSVDDGGGYTF. For the CDR3, the DNA is TGTGCCAGCAGCGTGGATGACGGGGGTGGCTACACCTTC.

The chain combines TRBV5-4 with TRBJ1-2, with a possible D match to TRBD1 (5 bases). This CDR3 contains 15 residues. CDR1 is SGHNT, CDR2 YYREEE, per germline (reference sequence). V shed 4 bases and J shed 7 bases, with 20 bases lying between them. In nucleotides, the CDR3 is TGTGCCAGCAGCCTCGAGAGGGGCGGTCACGGTGGCTACACCTTC. This codes for CASSLERGGHGGYTF.

This chain connects TRBV5-5 to TRBJ2-3, with 10 bases matching TRBD1. The V and J ends lost 2 bases and 6 bases, in that order; junction bases with no gene match: 9. The CDR3 runs 16 residues. From germline, CDR1 is SGHKS and CDR2 YYEKEE (reference sequence). The CDR3 region is CASSFRPGQGTDTQYF. CDR3 nucleotides: TGTGCCAGCAGCTTTCGACCGGGACAGGGGACCGATACGCAGTATTTT.